The 25 T cell receptor beta chains below all came from one sample that was sequenced in a study of beta chain features in type 1 diabetes. No antigens are known for them. Sequencing targeted expressed TCRB transcripts, as all isolated RNA had been reverse transcribed. Only in-frame clones appear in the TCRdb table, and some are missing; sequencing was by immunoSEQ multiplex PCR. The repertoire includes about 120,000 clones, less than 20% of them detected once, and about 2.1% sits in the top ten. Regarding the study as a whole: In all four CD4+ subsets, TCRB CDR3 length was significantly, moderately reduced in type 1 diabetes.

The sample was central memory CD4+ T cells from blood. The receptors derive from a young man with type 1 diabetes.

This clone was seen a few times. This rearrangement joins TRBV11-2 to TRBJ2-5; D is perhaps TRBD2 (6 bases). Trimming stripped 1 base from V and 1 base from J, with 7 bases between. CDR3 length equals 14 residues. Germline lookup yields CDR1 SGHAT and CDR2 FQNNGV. CDR3 protein: CASSLGGAQETQYF. In DNA, the CDR3 is TGTGCCAGCAGCTTAGGCGGGGCCCAAGAGACCCAGTACTTC.

This clone was recorded a few times. This rearrangement joins TRBV14 to TRBJ1-2; possible D gene TRBD1, 6 bases. Germline assignment: CDR1 SGHDN and CDR2 FVKESK. Trimming removed 4 bases at V and 7 bases at J, with 13 bases between. This CDR3 has 13 residues. CDR3 in amino acids: CASSPRTAGGYTF. CDR3 nucleotide sequence: TGTGCCAGCAGCCCTCGGACAGCCGGTGGCTACACCTTC.

The J gene is TRBJ2-3, the V gene TRBV29-1; TRBD1 is a possible D gene (5 bases). The CDR3 extends over 14 amino acids. The germline V gene has CDR1 SQVTM and CDR2 ANQGSEA. The V gene lost 1 base and the J gene lost 2 bases, with 10 bases spanning the gap. The CDR3 protein is CSVEGGQPTDTQYF. The CDR3 bases are TGCAGCGTTGAAGGGGGCCAACCCACAGATACGCAGTATTTT.

The chain combines TRBV25-1 with TRBJ2-7; D remains ambiguous. The CDR3 totals 13 residues. Germline V gene data show CDR1 as MGHDK and CDR2 as SYGVNS. With 1 base removed from V and 4 bases from J, the gap between germline ends came to 8 bases. CDR3 nucleotides: TGTGCCAGCAGTGAATGGAAGACGTACGAGCAGTACTTC. The encoded protein is CASSEWKTYEQYF.

The chain's CDR3 is CASSLAGVNQPQHF. The CDR3 DNA follows: TGTGCCAGCAGTTTAGCAGGGGTTAATCAGCCCCAGCATTTT. The V and J genes are TRBV28 and TRBJ1-5, with a weak D call TRBD1 (6 bases). V gave up 2 bases and J gave up 4 bases, with 9 bases separating them. CDR3 length: 14 residues. Per the germline V gene, CDR1 is MDHEN and CDR2 is SYDVKM.

This clone came up a few times. V and J are TRBV6-5 and TRBJ2-2, with no clear D. The CDR3 runs to 14 residues. CDR1 MNHEY and CDR2 SVGAGI come from the germline V gene. The germline V and J ends were trimmed by 0 bases and 4 bases, with 6 bases remaining between them. The CDR3 DNA reads as TGTGCCAGCAGTTACTCGGGCGCCACCGGGGAGCTGTTTTTT. It translates to CASSYSGATGELFF.

V gene TRBV25-1 combines with J gene TRBJ1-3, with D unresolved. V was shortened by 5 bases and J by 0 bases, with 11 bases between the two germline ends. Germline V gene data show CDR1 as MGHDK and CDR2 as SYGVNS. This CDR3 comprises 15 residues. In nucleotides, the CDR3 is TGTGCCAGCAGTCGCAGCGCCTTCTCTGGAAACACCATATATTTT. It yields the protein CASSRSAFSGNTIYF.

The genes are TRBV6-1 and TRBJ1-4; the match to TRBD1 covers 8 bases. The CDR3 runs to 14 residues. The germline V gene encodes CDR1 MNHNS and CDR2 SASEGT. V trimming: 6 bases; J trimming: 8 bases; junction bases outside the gene matches: 8. CDR3 nucleotides: TGTGCCAGCAGGTCAGGGGGCTCCGGGGAAAAACTGTTTTTT. Residues: CASRSGGSGEKLFF.

The genes are TRBV29-1 and TRBJ2-3, with unresolved D. From germline, CDR1 is SQVTM and CDR2 ANQGSEA. The CDR3 length is 12 residues. V was trimmed by 7 bases and J by 0 bases, leaving 8 bases between them. Here the CDR3 reads CSALTSTDTQYF. Written as DNA, the CDR3 is TGCAGCGCCCTGACCAGCACAGATACGCAGTATTTT.

In its sample, this clone was seen a few times. The chain employs TRBV29-1 and TRBJ1-2, with TRBD1 identical over 7 bases. Germline V lookup: CDR1 SQVTM, CDR2 ANQGSEA. V lost 1 base to trimming and J lost 7 bases; unmatched junction nucleotides: 3. This CDR3 spans 12 amino acids. The CDR3 DNA follows: TGCAGCGTTGAAGCAGGGGGGGGTGGCTACACCTTC. Its protein is CSVEAGGGGYTF.

This clone occurred a few times. This chain connects TRBV7-6 to TRBJ2-7, with 7 bases fitting TRBD1. The CDR3 consists of 14 residues. J lost 6 bases, V lost 1 base, and 6 bases had no gene match. Germline V gene lookup returns CDR1 SGHVS and CDR2 FNYEAQ. CDR3 residues: CASSLEGRGSEQYF. The CDR3 nucleotides are TGTGCCAGCAGCTTAGAAGGCAGGGGGTCCGAGCAGTACTTC.

This clone was counted between two and nine times. The V and J genes are TRBV27 and TRBJ2-7, with D perhaps TRBD1 (5 bases). V lost 10 bases, J lost 0 bases, and 16 bases lay in between. CDR3 length: 14 residues. Germline lookup yields CDR1 MNHEY and CDR2 SMNVEV (reference sequence). This CDR3 is CAIPDAGRSYEQYF. CDR3 sequence (DNA): TGTGCCATCCCGGATGCAGGGCGCTCCTACGAGCAGTACTTC.

The chain links TRBV9 to TRBJ2-3, with D possibly matching TRBD2 (6 bases). Germline V lookup: CDR1 SGDLS, CDR2 YYNGEE. CDR3 size: 13 residues. The V gene lost 0 bases and the J gene lost 6 bases, with 8 bases spanning the gap. The CDR3 sequence: CASSVGLADTQYF. The CDR3 nucleotides are TGTGCCAGCAGCGTAGGGCTAGCGGATACGCAGTATTTT.

This clone came up a few times. The J gene is TRBJ2-3, the V gene TRBV11-2, with D perhaps matching TRBD2 (5 bases). Trimming took off 5 bases at V and 3 bases at J, with 15 bases between the two ends. Germline V gene lookup returns CDR1 SGHAT and CDR2 FQNNGV. The length of the CDR3 is 15 residues. In nucleotides, the CDR3 is TGTGCCAGCAGCCTAGGGAGTAGTCGGACAGATACGCAGTATTTT. It encodes CASSLGSSRTDTQYF.

The sample holds a few counts of this clone. The chain employs TRBV29-1 and TRBJ2-2; D might be TRBD1 (5 bases). Germline CDR1 reads SQVTM; CDR2 reads ANQGSEA. The CDR3 is 15 amino acids. Trimming stripped 3 bases from V and 0 bases from J, with 11 bases between. The CDR3 coding sequence is TGCAGCGTTGACGCAGGGCCCTCGAACACCGGGGAGCTGTTTTTT. It yields the protein CSVDAGPSNTGELFF.

In regard to this clone: This is likely an artifact of a read error, given a far larger clone one base away. The chain has TRBV19 and TRBJ2-1; TRBD2 agrees at 10 bases. V dropped 10 bases and J dropped 0; count of bases not matched to a gene: 9. CDR1 is LNHDA, CDR2 SQIVND, per germline (reference sequence). CDR3 length equals 16 residues. CDR3 in amino acids: CAITGTSVYSYNEQFF. CDR3 bases: TGTGCCATTACCGGGACTAGCGTATACTCCTACAATGAGCAGTTCTTC.

This clone was detected ten times or more. The chain employs TRBV13 and TRBJ2-7; D is possibly TRBD1 (6 bases). Germline CDR1 and CDR2: PRHDT and FYEKMQ (reference sequence). The V and J ends lost 5 bases and 2 bases respectively, with 13 bases between them. This CDR3 has 14 amino acids. The CDR3 here is CASSLMTGPYEQYF. The CDR3 DNA follows: TGTGCCAGCAGCCTCATGACAGGACCCTACGAGCAGTACTTC.

The rearrangement uses TRBV7-2 and TRBJ1-2, with TRBD1 matching 7 bases. Germline CDR1 is SGHTA and CDR2 is FQGNSA. The CDR3 totals 14 residues. The J segment lost 7 bases and the V segment lost 5 bases, leaving 10 bases of the junction unmatched. The CDR3: CASSPDRERAGYTF. The CDR3 nucleotides are TGTGCCAGCAGCCCCGACAGGGAACGCGCTGGCTACACCTTC.

The sample holds many counts of this clone. The chain's CDR3 is CASSSGQGGYNEQFF. CDR3 DNA sequence: TGTGCCAGCAGTTCTGGACAGGGAGGCTACAATGAGCAGTTCTTC. V usage is TRBV28 and J usage is TRBJ2-1; TRBD1 agrees at 8 bases. With V trimmed by 4 bases and J by 3 bases, 5 bases remained unmatched. The CDR3 runs to 15 residues. Germline V gene lookup returns CDR1 MDHEN and CDR2 SYDVKM.

This clone was seen more than once but under ten times. The chain has TRBV5-8 and TRBJ2-5, with D unclear. The CDR3 sequence is 15 residues long. The V end was cut by 2 bases, the J end by 1 base, with 12 bases between. Germline loops: CDR1 SGHTS, CDR2 YDEGEE. The DNA of the CDR3 is TGTGCCAGCAGCTTAGGTTCGGTGGGCCAAGAGACCCAGTACTTC. Protein: CASSLGSVGQETQYF.

In DNA form, the CDR3 reads TGTGCCAGCAGCTTCTACAGTAGCGGCACTGAAGCTTTCTTT. Translation: CASSFYSSGTEAFF. The rearrangement joins TRBV7-2 to TRBJ1-1; no reliable D call. Germline loops: CDR1 SGHTA, CDR2 FQGNSA. Trimming shortened V by 3 bases and J by 4 bases, and 12 bases separated the two germline ends. The CDR3 extends over 14 amino acids.

The J gene is TRBJ2-5, the V gene TRBV7-9; D may match TRBD1 or TRBD2 (7 bases each). Trimming removed 4 bases at V and 5 bases at J, with 17 bases between. Germline CDR1 reads SEHNR; CDR2 reads FQNEAQ (reference sequence). This CDR3 comprises 15 residues. In DNA, the CDR3 is TGTGCCAGCAGCTCCGACAGGGAGGGTGGGGAGACCCAGTACTTC. Translation gives CASSSDREGGETQYF.

V and J are TRBV7-9 and TRBJ2-1; a weak D match, TRBD1 (6 bases). CDR1 SEHNR and CDR2 FQNEAQ come from the germline V gene (reference sequence). The CDR3 is made up of 15 amino acids. V lost 5 bases and J lost 4, with 15 bases in between. CDR3 coding DNA: TGTGCCAGCAGCGGACCCCGGGACACTTACAATGAGCAGTTCTTC. Protein product: CASSGPRDTYNEQFF.

This rearrangement joins TRBV7-8 to TRBJ2-3; 7 nucleotides align to TRBD2. V was clipped by 3 bases and J by 2 bases; unmatched bases: 5. The CDR3 runs to 15 residues. Germline CDR1 and CDR2: SGHVS and FQNEAQ. The CDR3 protein is CASSLSSGTTDTQYF. CDR3 DNA: TGTGCCAGCAGCTTGTCTAGCGGTACCACAGATACGCAGTATTTT. The whole variable domain, remainder taken from reference TRBV7-8 and TRBJ2-3, is GAGVSQSPRYKVAKRGQDVALRCDPISGHVSLFWYQQALGQGPEFLTYFQNEAQLDKSGLPSDRFFAERPEGSVSTLKIQRTQQEDSAVYLCASSLSSGTTDTQYFGPGTRLTVL.

Regarding this clone: Other DNA sequences in the same sample also yield this CDR3. V is TRBV30 and J is TRBJ1-5, with D uncertain. There are 13 residues in the CDR3. V lost 2 bases, J lost 0 bases, and 5 bases lay in between. In germline, CDR1 is GTSNPN, CDR2 SVGIG (reference sequence). The CDR3 DNA is TGTGCCTGGAGTAGGGATAGCAATCAGCCCCAGCATTTT. Translating it yields CAWSRDSNQPQHF.